Below are 22 T cell receptor beta chains sequenced from a single sample in a study of technical replicates of blood from a few donors. This table comes from immunoSEQ multiplex PCR, and its TCRdb copy is limited to in-frame clones, with some not included. The sample carries roughly 82,000 clones, nearly 96% recorded once. Material for sequencing was T cells isolated from PBMCs. The receptors were sampled from a human donor in good health.

This chain connects TRBV23-1 to TRBJ2-5; D possibly corresponds to TRBD2 (5 bases). TRBV23-1 is an ORF for which the function is uncertain. The germline V and J ends were trimmed by 4 bases and 3 bases, with 15 bases remaining between them. CDR3 length: 15 residues. The CDR3 is CASSRMWGEKETQYF. The CDR3 bases are TGCGCCAGCAGTCGGATGTGGGGAGAAAAAGAGACCCAGTACTTC.

This clone has only one observation. V and J are TRBV11-3 and TRBJ2-7, with 9 bases lining up with TRBD1. V lost 4 bases to trimming and J lost 0 bases; unmatched junction nucleotides: 1. There are 14 residues in the CDR3. In germline, CDR1 is SGHNT, CDR2 YENEEA. CDR3 DNA: TGTGCCAGCAGCTCACAGGGGGCCTCCTACGAGCAGTACTTC. Protein: CASSSQGASYEQYF.

The chain couples TRBV5-4 to TRBJ2-7; D call uncertain. The V end was cut by 0 bases, the J end by 3 bases, with 10 bases between. This CDR3 has 14 residues. Germline assignment: CDR1 SGHNT and CDR2 YYREEE (reference sequence). CDR3 sequence (DNA): TGTGCCAGCAGCTTGGACTCAGGCTACTACGAGCAGTACTTC. As protein: CASSLDSGYYEQYF.

V usage is TRBV28 and J usage is TRBJ1-4; perhaps TRBD1 as D (5 bases). Deletions cut 1 base from V and 8 bases from J, with 14 bases between. The CDR3 is 15 amino acids. In germline, CDR1 is MDHEN, CDR2 SYDVKM. As DNA, the CDR3 is TGTGCCAGCAGTTTATTTGTTCAGGGTGGGGAAAAACTGTTTTTT. Protein product: CASSLFVQGGEKLFF.

The genes are TRBV29-1 and TRBJ2-3; 7 bases match TRBD1. This CDR3 has 13 residues. Trimming cost V 6 bases and J 4 bases; bases outside gene matches: 7. The germline CDR1 and CDR2 sequences are SQVTM and ANQGSEA. The CDR3 region is CSVGQDGPDTQYF. The CDR3 DNA is TGCAGCGTCGGACAGGACGGGCCAGATACGCAGTATTTT.

In DNA form, the CDR3 reads TGTGCCAGCAGTTTTATACCGACAGAGAGCAAAAACATTCAGTACTTC. It specifies CASSFIPTESKNIQYF. V gene TRBV27 combines with J gene TRBJ2-4, with D possibly being TRBD1 (5 bases). Germline V gene data show CDR1 as MNHEY and CDR2 as SMNVEV (reference sequence). V was trimmed by 3 bases and J by 3 bases, leaving 15 bases between them. CDR3 size: 16 residues.

V usage is TRBV2 and J usage is TRBJ1-1, with D tentatively TRBD1 (6 bases). The ends were cut back, 5 bases at V and 4 bases at J, with 20 bases in the middle. Germline CDR1 is SNHLY and CDR2 is FYNNEI. This CDR3 contains 16 residues. This CDR3 reads CASSSTTGMETTEAFF. Here the CDR3 DNA reads TGTGCCAGCAGTTCCACCACAGGGATGGAGACCACTGAAGCTTTCTTT.

This chain connects TRBV27 to TRBJ1-2, with 11 bases lining up with TRBD1. The V gene's germline CDR1 is MNHEY and CDR2 SMNVEV (reference sequence). V lost 5 bases to trimming and J lost 7 bases; unmatched junction nucleotides: 15. CDR3 size: 17 residues. CDR3 nucleotides: TGTGCCAGCAGTGTGGCCCTATCCGGGACAGGGGGTTCTGGCTACACCTTC. It encodes CASSVALSGTGGSGYTF.

The chain combines TRBV7-2 with TRBJ2-1, with 8 bases identical to TRBD1. Germline V gives CDR1 SGHTA, CDR2 FQGNSA. V dropped 3 bases and J dropped 6; count of bases not matched to a gene: 7. The CDR3 totals 15 residues. Written as DNA, the CDR3 is TGTGCCAGCAGCTTGGGGATCACAGGGGGCAATGAGCAGTTCTTC. This encodes CASSLGITGGNEQFF.

This chain connects TRBV28 to TRBJ2-2, with D perhaps TRBD1 (6 bases). Germline V lookup: CDR1 MDHEN, CDR2 SYDVKM. The CDR3 sequence is 15 residues long. V was trimmed by 1 base and J by 4 bases, leaving 10 bases between them. CDR3 bases: TGTGCCAGCAGTTTATTGGACAGAGCCACCGGGGAGCTGTTTTTT. Protein sequence: CASSLLDRATGELFF.

This chain joins TRBV28 and TRBJ2-7; 12 bases map to TRBD1. The CDR3 spans 16 residues. Per the germline V gene, CDR1 is MDHEN and CDR2 is SYDVKM. V was clipped by 4 bases and J by 2 bases; unmatched bases: 6. The CDR3 nucleotides are TGTGCCAGCAGTTATACCGGGACAGGGGGCACCTACGAGCAGTACTTC. It specifies CASSYTGTGGTYEQYF.

V usage is TRBV7-6 and J usage is TRBJ2-1; D is ambiguous. Trimming shortened V by 5 bases and J by 0 bases, and 14 bases separated the two germline ends. The CDR3 length is 16 residues. The germline V gene has CDR1 SGHVS and CDR2 FNYEAQ. The CDR3 region is CASSQATLSSYNEQFF. The CDR3 region has the DNA TGTGCCAGCAGCCAGGCTACCCTGAGCTCCTACAATGAGCAGTTCTTC.

The chain recombines TRBV10-3 with TRBJ2-5, with D tentatively TRBD2 (6 bases). The CDR3 loop spans 16 amino acids. V was clipped by 2 bases and J by 4 bases, with 17 bases between them. Per germline, CDR1 ENHRY and CDR2 SYGVKD. CDR3: CAISEGSGLVGETQYF. CDR3 DNA: TGTGCCATCAGTGAGGGTAGCGGTCTAGTCGGAGAGACCCAGTACTTC.

This sequence joins TRBV4-1 and TRBJ2-7; tentative D call: TRBD2 (5 bases). The CDR3 has 14 amino acids. V was pared by 0 bases and J by 7 bases, with 13 bases between. In germline, CDR1 is MGHRA, CDR2 YSYEKL. The CDR3 loop reads CASSQELRPGEQYF. CDR3 nucleotide sequence: TGCGCCAGCAGCCAAGAACTGCGACCGGGGGAGCAGTACTTC.

The chain is built from TRBV9 and TRBJ2-5; unclear D gene. The CDR3 spans 15 residues. The germline V gene encodes CDR1 SGDLS and CDR2 YYNGEE. V lost 3 bases and J lost 4, with 16 bases in between. The CDR3 DNA sequence: TGTGCCAGCAGCGCTCATGTGAAGCCGGGAGAGACCCAGTACTTC. Encoded protein: CASSAHVKPGETQYF. Combining the CDR3 with reference TRBV9 and TRBJ2-5 gives the whole variable domain DSGVTQTPKHLITATGQRVTLRCSPRSGDLSVYWYQQSLDQGLQFLIQYYNGEERAKGNILERFSAQQFPDLHSELNLSSLELGDSALYFCASSAHVKPGETQYFGPGTRLLVL.

This sequence joins TRBV18 and TRBJ2-3, with 9 positions matching TRBD2. J gave up 3 bases and V 2 bases, and 15 bases lay outside the gene matches. The CDR3 sequence is 19 residues long. Germline CDR1 is KGHSH and CDR2 is LQKENI. CDR3 nucleotide sequence: TGTGCCAGCTCACCAAGAATTGCGGCGGGAGGGCCATGGACAGATACGCAGTATTTT. This encodes CASSPRIAAGGPWTDTQYF. Supplemented by reference TRBV18 and TRBJ2-3, the full variable domain reads NAGVMQNPRHLVRRRGQEARLRCSPMKGHSHVYWYRQLPEEGLKFMVYLQKENIIDESGMPKERFSAEFPKEGPSILRIQQVVRGDSAAYFCASSPRIAAGGPWTDTQYFGPGTRLTVL.

The sample holds one count of this clone. The rearrangement joins TRBV18 to TRBJ2-7, with 11 bases fitting TRBD2. J gave up 3 bases and V 1 base, and 2 bases lay outside the gene matches. The CDR3 has 15 amino acids. Germline values: CDR1 KGHSH, CDR2 LQKENI. DNA for the CDR3: TGTGCCAGCTCACCACGAACTAGCGGGAGCTACGAGCAGTACTTC. Its translation: CASSPRTSGSYEQYF. The whole variable domain, remainder taken from reference TRBV18 and TRBJ2-7, is NAGVMQNPRHLVRRRGQEARLRCSPMKGHSHVYWYRQLPEEGLKFMVYLQKENIIDESGMPKERFSAEFPKEGPSILRIQQVVRGDSAAYFCASSPRTSGSYEQYFGPGTRLTVT.

This clone was detected only a few times. V gene TRBV11-3 combines with J gene TRBJ2-3; 9 nucleotides agree with TRBD2. J was trimmed by 0 bases and V by 5 bases; bases with no gene match: 12. Germline CDR1 reads SGHNT; CDR2 reads YENEEA. The CDR3 is 18 amino acids. The CDR3: CASSPNRGLARSTDTQYF. The DNA for the CDR3 is TGTGCCAGCAGCCCCAACAGAGGACTAGCGCGTAGCACAGATACGCAGTATTTT.

DNA of the CDR3: TGTGCCAGCAGATCCGGGACAGGAGCTTTCTTT. Its translation is CASRSGTGAFF. The rearrangement uses TRBV6-5 and TRBJ1-1; 8 bases are shared with TRBD1. The CDR3 is 11 residues long. Unmatched junction bases numbered 4, after V lost 6 bases and J lost 10 bases. Germline CDR1 reads MNHEY; CDR2 reads SVGAGI.

V usage is TRBV4-1 and J usage is TRBJ2-7, with 9 bases matching TRBD1. V dropped 4 bases and J dropped 1; count of bases not matched to a gene: 2. Per germline, CDR1 MGHRA and CDR2 YSYEKL. The CDR3 sequence is 14 residues long. The CDR3: CASSRQGESYEQYF. CDR3 in DNA: TGCGCCAGCAGCCGACAGGGGGAATCCTACGAGCAGTACTTC.

The chain has TRBV29-1 and TRBJ2-1, with 9 bases lining up with TRBD2. The CDR3 consists of 14 residues. Germline trimming cut 6 bases from V and 4 bases from J; bases unmatched to any gene: 7. From germline, CDR1 is SQVTM and CDR2 ANQGSEA. DNA of the CDR3: TGCAGCGTCGTGACTAGCGGACAGTACAATGAGCAGTTCTTC. Translation: CSVVTSGQYNEQFF.

The chain uses TRBV9 and TRBJ2-7; possible D gene TRBD2, 6 bases. Germline V CDR1 and CDR2: SGDLS, YYNGEE. V was trimmed by 5 bases and J by 2 bases, leaving 14 bases between them. The CDR3 covers 14 residues. Here the CDR3 DNA reads TGTGCCAGCAGTGTCGGGGGTTGGGCCTACGAGCAGTACTTC. Protein product: CASSVGGWAYEQYF.